This record concerns one TCR beta chain sequence. The sample comes from a study of blood T cell repertoires in COVID-19. Study overall: Donors in the United States, Italy and Spain gave samples during acute or convalescent COVID-19. T cells, B-cell-depleted T cells, or PBMCs provided the cDNA or gDNA that served as material.

Donors in Cohort 3 counted as recovered after two negative PCRs, clearance, or symptom resolution. Sequenced by immunoSEQ multiplex PCR; TCRdb stores in-frame clones only, minus some. The sample has fewer than 400,000 clones; around 90% are singletons. This receptor was obtained from a woman younger than 30 who had recovered from COVID-19. Source material: PBMCs or T cells enriched from blood (not recorded which).

Here the CDR3 DNA reads TGTGCCAGCAGCTTATATCGACTAGCGGGGGGAGATACGCAGTATTTT. It encodes CASSLYRLAGGDTQYF. V is TRBV7-9 and J is TRBJ2-3; 13 bases match TRBD2. Germline lookup yields CDR1 SEHNR and CDR2 FQNEAQ (reference sequence). This CDR3 has 16 residues. J was trimmed by 5 bases and V by 2 bases; bases with no gene match: 4.